These 8 T cell receptor beta chains originate from one sample sequenced in a study of blood T cell repertoires in COVID-19 (dated by TCRdb to the early 2020s). Library method: the immunoSEQ multiplex PCR assay. Here the immuneACCESS table is served through TCRdb, limited to in-frame sequences with V and J called. Missing clones are a known gap in these copies; in checked studies unresolved V genes cover under half, and the rest lacks a known reason. Counted in this sample were 130,000 or so clones; approximately 88% of them appeared once. Approximately 17% of the sample lies in the top ten. Material: peripheral blood. The receptor set was obtained from an elderly woman with acute or convalescent COVID-19.

Comment on this clone: Within the sample, other DNA sequences also encode this same CDR3. The chain joins TRBV6-2 or TRBV6-3 to TRBJ1-1, with D tentatively TRBD1 (6 bases). V gave up 5 bases and J gave up 1 base, with 8 bases separating them. Per the germline V gene, CDR1 is MNHEY and CDR2 is SVGEGT. The CDR3 consists of 13 residues. The CDR3 reads CASSQTGNTEAFF. In DNA, the CDR3 is TGTGCCAGCAGTCAGACAGGGAACACTGAAGCTTTCTTT.

V is TRBV7-6 and J is TRBJ1-3, with 9 bases lining up with TRBD1. V lost 6 bases to trimming and J lost 2 bases; unmatched junction nucleotides: 2. This CDR3 is built from 14 residues. The V gene's germline CDR1 is SGHVS and CDR2 FNYEAQ. CDR3 amino acids: CASRNRGPGNTIYF. The CDR3 region has the DNA TGTGCCAGCAGGAACAGGGGGCCTGGAAACACCATATATTTT.

The chain couples TRBV7-8 to TRBJ2-5; a possible D gene is TRBD2 (5 bases). Trimming left V 3 bases short and J 7 bases short, with 21 bases between. Germline loops: CDR1 SGHVS, CDR2 FQNEAQ. The CDR3 spans 16 residues. The CDR3: CASSFNPNSPEGTQYF. As DNA, the CDR3 is TGTGCCAGCAGCTTTAACCCCAATTCTCCTGAGGGGACCCAGTACTTC.

This chain uses TRBV27 with TRBJ1-2, with TRBD1 matching 7 bases. The V gene's germline CDR1 is MNHEY and CDR2 SMNVEV (reference sequence). The trim removed 7 bases at V and 4 bases at J, leaving 0 bases unmatched. CDR3 size: 11 residues. The CDR3 loop reads CASTGGYGYTF. DNA of the CDR3: TGTGCCAGCACAGGGGGCTATGGCTACACCTTC.

The gene calls are TRBV5-4 and TRBJ2-1; 8 nucleotides agree with TRBD2. The CDR3 has 15 residues. Losses at the gene ends were 0 bases for V and 4 bases for J; bases not matched to a gene: 3. Germline V gives CDR1 SGHNT, CDR2 YYREEE (reference sequence). CDR3 sequence (DNA): TGTGCCAGCAGCTTGGTACTAGCGGAATACAATGAGCAGTTCTTC. Its translation is CASSLVLAEYNEQFF.

The V gene is TRBV30, the J gene TRBJ1-5; D perhaps matches TRBD1 (5 bases). The length of the CDR3 is 13 residues. Germline lookup yields CDR1 GTSNPN and CDR2 SVGIG (reference sequence). V was clipped by 0 bases and J by 4 bases, with 7 bases between them. This chain's CDR3 is CAWSVGENQPQHF. The CDR3 DNA follows: TGTGCCTGGAGTGTAGGGGAAAATCAGCCCCAGCATTTT.

This clone came up a few times. The chain joins TRBV7-2 to TRBJ1-5; no definite D call. The CDR3 is 19 residues long. V lost 1 base to trimming and J lost 5 bases, with 24 bases between them. CDR1 is SGHTA and CDR2 is FQGNSA in the germline V gene. The CDR3 protein is CASSLVRSIGEMVDQPQHF. As DNA, the CDR3 is TGTGCCAGCAGCTTAGTAAGGAGCATCGGGGAGATGGTGGATCAGCCCCAGCATTTT.

This sequence joins TRBV27 and TRBJ2-2; possibly TRBD2 for D (6 bases). With 3 bases removed from V and 2 bases from J, the gap between germline ends came to 13 bases. Germline V lookup: CDR1 MNHEY, CDR2 SMNVEV (reference sequence). The CDR3 runs 16 residues. The DNA of the CDR3 is TGTGCCAGCAGTTTGGGCCTAGCGTATAACACCGGGGAGCTGTTTTTT. It specifies CASSLGLAYNTGELFF.